One and the same sample provided the 9 T cell receptor beta chains below, sequenced in a study of blood T cell repertoires in COVID-19. The data were produced by immunoSEQ multiplex PCR, yet TCRdb's version contains in-frame clones alone and is incomplete. The top ten clones hold approximately 2% of a sample with under 300,000 clones, around nine tenths of them seen once. The sample consisted of PBMCs or T cells enriched from blood (not recorded which). Every receptor here comes from a woman aged 18-35 years who had recovered from COVID-19.

Concerning this clone itself: Other DNA sequences from this sample encode an identical CDR3 as well. This chain uses TRBV18 with TRBJ1-5, with 8 bases identical to TRBD1. The CDR3 is 14 amino acids. Germline-derived CDR1 and CDR2 are KGHSH and LQKENI. V lost 3 bases and J lost 2; bases outside the gene matches: 0. CDR3 residues: CASSPTGGNQPQHF. The CDR3 nucleotides are TGTGCCAGCTCACCGACAGGGGGCAATCAGCCCCAGCATTTT.

The chain employs TRBV13 and TRBJ1-3; 8 bases are a match to TRBD1. Unmatched junction bases numbered 6, after V lost 5 bases and J lost 3 bases. The CDR3 covers 15 residues. In germline, CDR1 is PRHDT, CDR2 FYEKMQ (reference sequence). In DNA, the CDR3 is TGTGCCAGCAGCGAGGGACAGGCAAATGGAAACACCATATATTTT. Its protein is CASSEGQANGNTIYF.

The rearrangement uses TRBV27 and TRBJ2-1; D might be TRBD1 (6 bases). CDR1 is MNHEY, CDR2 SMNVEV, per germline (reference sequence). The V and J ends lost 5 bases and 8 bases respectively, with 10 bases between them. The CDR3 covers 12 residues. This CDR3 reads CASSMQGHEQFF. Here the CDR3 DNA reads TGTGCCAGCAGTATGCAGGGGCATGAGCAGTTCTTC.

The rearrangement links TRBV9 to TRBJ2-7, with 13 positions matching TRBD2. Losses at the gene ends were 2 bases for V and 3 bases for J; bases not matched to a gene: 20. Germline loops: CDR1 SGDLS, CDR2 YYNGEE. CDR3 size: 21 residues. CDR3 residues: CASSVGLTLAGGTTINYEQYF. CDR3 nucleotides: TGTGCCAGCAGCGTGGGTCTAACACTAGCGGGAGGGACCACTATCAACTACGAGCAGTACTTC.

The chain links TRBV28 to TRBJ1-2; 7 bases map to TRBD1. Trimming at V came to 0 bases and at J to 4 bases, leaving 11 bases not matched to a gene. CDR1 and CDR2 (germline): MDHEN, SYDVKM. This CDR3 is built from 17 residues. The chain's CDR3 is CASSLWGVSQGGYGYTF. The CDR3 nucleotides are TGTGCCAGCAGTTTATGGGGTGTTTCGCAGGGGGGCTATGGCTACACCTTC.

The CDR3 protein is CASSQEVAGGSGANVLTF. CDR3 sequence (DNA): TGTGCCAGCAGCCAAGAGGTAGCGGGGGGCTCTGGGGCCAACGTCCTGACTTTC. The chain couples TRBV4-2 to TRBJ2-6; 10 bases fit TRBD2. The V segment lost 0 bases and the J segment 0 bases; nucleotides outside the gene matches: 2. CDR1 LGHNA and CDR2 YNFKEQ come from the germline V gene. The CDR3 totals 18 residues.

This clone was observed a single time. The CDR3 protein is CASSEGTAFLNTEAFF. The CDR3 DNA reads as TGTGCCAGCAGTGAAGGAACAGCTTTTTTGAACACTGAAGCTTTCTTT. The rearrangement links TRBV25-1 to TRBJ1-1, with D unresolved. The germline CDR1 and CDR2 sequences are MGHDK and SYGVNS. The CDR3 has 16 amino acids. Deletions cut 2 bases from V and 0 bases from J, with 13 bases between.

Written as DNA, the CDR3 is TGTGCCAGCACCAAATACCGGGACAGCGAGGCCTACGAGCAGTACTTC. Its translation: CASTKYRDSEAYEQYF. The chain carries TRBV11-2 and TRBJ2-7; 7 bases fit TRBD1. The CDR3 runs 16 residues. The ends lost 7 bases at V and 2 bases at J; junction bases unmatched: 14. Germline CDR1 is SGHAT and CDR2 is FQNNGV.

The rearrangement links TRBV12-3 or TRBV12-4 to TRBJ1-1, with D tentatively TRBD1 (6 bases). The V and J ends lost 4 bases and 6 bases respectively, with 12 bases between them. This CDR3 contains 13 residues. The CDR3 loop is CASSYRVIPEAFF. The CDR3, as DNA: TGTGCCAGCAGTTACAGGGTTATCCCTGAAGCTTTCTTT.